This T cell receptor (beta chain) was captured by sequencing in a study of shared clonotypes between healthy human individuals. Overall study findings and caveats: Exclusively blood specimens were collected; tissue repertoires likely differ.

The CDR3 has 14 amino acids. J lost 5 bases, V lost 6 bases, and 4 bases had no gene match. From germline, CDR1 is MGHDK and CDR2 SYGVNS. CD45RO-negative CD8 cells positively selected for CCR7 made up the naive population, which excluded terminally differentiated effector memory CD45RA+ cells. Adults of Caucasian background living in Nashville, Tennessee made up all donors. A word on this clone: Its matching antigen is unknown.

This table comes from immunoSEQ multiplex PCR, and its TCRdb copy is limited to in-frame clones, with some not included. Of hundreds of thousands of clones listed, 90% to 95% are singletons. J is TRBJ2-5 and V is TRBV25-1; 12 bases fit TRBD1. The receptor was derived from a man aged 25 to 40 in good health. What was sequenced was naive CD8+ T cells sorted from blood. CDR3 sequence (DNA): TGTGCCAGCAGCGGGACAGGGGGCGCGGAGACCCAGTACTTC. This encodes CASSGTGGAETQYF.